This T cell receptor beta chain is from a study of CD8+ T cells in alopecia areata. Looking at the study overall: Those patients who were treated received oral tofacitinib, which was given at 5 to 10 mg twice daily for moderate-to-severe alopecia areata.

cDNA serving as the sequencing template came from extracted, reverse transcribed RNA. Sequencing was performed with immunoSEQ multiplex PCR; in TCRdb, only in-frame clones are kept and a portion is missing. The sample contains about 120,000 clones, around two fifths of which appear only once. Notes on the study in general: Scalp lesions, especially in alopecia totalis/universalis, had higher clonality than normal scalp.

This clone has more than one count but fewer than ten. The target antigen is unknown. As part of sample collection, lesional scalp punch biopsies and peripheral blood were taken from alopecia areata patients. Cell sorting on a FACSAria was used to separate CD4+ and CD8+ T cells from the PBMCs. CDR1 and CDR2 (germline): SGDLS, YYNGEE. This CDR3 is 15 amino acids long. Unmatched junction bases numbered 5, after V lost 3 bases and J lost 0 bases. The V and J genes are TRBV9 and TRBJ2-7; TRBD2 matches 8 bases. The sample was CD4+ T cells sorted from blood. The origin of this receptor is a human donor with alopecia areata. This chain's CDR3 is CASSAIAGSSYEQYF. The CDR3 nucleotides are TGTGCCAGCAGCGCCATAGCGGGGAGCTCCTACGAGCAGTACTTC.